The 17 T cell receptor beta chains below all came from one sample that was sequenced in a study of T cells after yellow fever vaccination. MiXCR was run by TCRdb on the 5' RACE reads, yielding one entry per CDR3 protein. The sample includes under 700,000 distinct CDR3 sequences, about a sixth of them seen just once. The sample in question was PBMCs, obtained roughly 5 days after the first yellow fever vaccination. The receptors shown here come from a man aged 18-30 years who received the YFV17D yellow fever vaccine.

The V gene is TRBV4-2, the J gene TRBJ2-5; 8 bases are a match to TRBD2. Germline trimming cut 1 base from V and 4 bases from J; bases unmatched to any gene: 5. Germline assignment: CDR1 LGHNA and CDR2 YNFKEQ. This CDR3 is 15 amino acids long. The CDR3 reads CASSQVSGGGETQYF. CDR3 nucleotide sequence: TGTGCCAGCAGCCAAGTCAGCGGGGGCGGAGAGACCCAGTACTTC.

As regards this clonotype: The junction shows a germline mismatch at one end, possibly a read error. The chain carries TRBV6-1 and TRBJ1-1; D remains ambiguous. CDR3 size: 13 residues. Germline V gene data show CDR1 as MNHNS and CDR2 as SASEGT. CDR3 residues: CASRSTLRLSQMF. The CDR3 DNA follows: TGTGCCAGCAGATCCACACTACGTCTCTCTCAAATGTTT.

Regarding this clonotype: Being one base from a much bigger clone, this may be a read error. The genes are TRBV20-1 and TRBJ2-1; 8 bases align to TRBD2. The J segment lost 6 bases and the V segment lost 1 base, leaving 8 bases of the junction unmatched. This CDR3 has 15 residues. The germline V gene encodes CDR1 DFQATT and CDR2 SNEGSKA (reference sequence). The CDR3 DNA follows: TGCAGTGCTAGAGCGGATGCGGGGGGCCTCAATGAGCAGTTCTTC. It translates to CSARADAGGLNEQFF.

This sequence joins TRBV4-1 and TRBJ2-5; D is perhaps TRBD1 (6 bases). V lost 2 bases and J 2 bases, leaving 15 bases between the germline ends. The CDR3 is 16 residues long. CDR1 and CDR2 (germline): MGHRA, YSYEKL. CDR3 residues: CASSQPGAPGQETQYF. CDR3 in DNA: TGCGCCAGCAGCCAACCAGGGGCACCAGGGCAAGAGACCCAGTACTTC.

A few counts support this clonotype. The rearrangement joins TRBV6-5 to TRBJ2-7; 9 bases line up with TRBD2. CDR3 length: 17 residues. Trimming at V came to 2 bases and at J to 4 bases, leaving 12 bases not matched to a gene. CDR1 and CDR2 (germline): MNHEY, SVGAGI. This CDR3 is CASSYRSGGTHLYEQYV. The DNA of the CDR3 is TGTGCCAGCAGTTACCGGAGCGGGGGGACACACCTTTACGAGCAGTACGTC.

The rearrangement uses TRBV9 and TRBJ2-3; unclear D gene. V was cut by 0 bases and J by 7 bases, with 9 bases left in between. Germline V gene sequence: CDR1 SGDLS, CDR2 YYNGEE. This CDR3 comprises 13 residues. This chain's CDR3 is CASSVDGMNTQYF. CDR3 bases: TGTGCCAGCAGCGTAGACGGAATGAATACGCAGTATTTT.

This clonotype was detected only a few times. The V and J genes are TRBV4-3 and TRBJ2-3; D could derive from TRBD1 or TRBD2 (5 bases each). This CDR3 is built from 15 residues. The germline V gene has CDR1 LGHNA and CDR2 YSLEER. V was shortened by 0 bases and J by 4 bases, with 11 bases between the two germline ends. The CDR3 is CASSQERGRPDTQYF. In DNA, the CDR3 is TGCGCCAGCAGCCAAGAACGGGGCCGCCCAGATACGCAGTATTTT.

This clonotype was seen only a few times. J is TRBJ2-7 and V is TRBV6-2 or TRBV6-3; D unclear. This CDR3 region has 12 residues. V was shortened by 4 bases and J by 1 base, with 5 bases between the two germline ends. Germline-derived CDR1 and CDR2 are MNHEY and SVGEGT. For the CDR3, the DNA is TGTGCCAGCAGTTCTGTTTCCTACGAGCAGTACGTC. Its protein product is CASSSVSYEQYV.

The J gene is TRBJ2-7, the V gene TRBV4-1, with a possible D match to TRBD2 (5 bases). Germline lookup yields CDR1 MGHRA and CDR2 YSYEKL. V was trimmed by 0 bases and J by 1 base, leaving 10 bases between them. The CDR3 sequence is 15 residues long. The CDR3 region is CASSQDWLASYEQYF. CDR3 coding DNA: TGCGCCAGCAGCCAAGACTGGCTAGCTTCCTACGAGCAGTACTTC.

The chain is built from TRBV7-3 and TRBJ1-2; TRBD1 matches 7 bases. The CDR3 extends over 13 amino acids. From germline, CDR1 is SGHTA and CDR2 FQGTGA. Trimming cost V 5 bases and J 8 bases; bases outside gene matches: 8. This chain's CDR3 is CASSIGQVGGYTF. The CDR3 region has the DNA TGTGCCAGCAGCATTGGACAGGTTGGGGGCTACACCTTC.

V usage is TRBV11-2 and J usage is TRBJ2-1, with D tentatively TRBD2 (7 bases). This CDR3 region has 17 residues. Germline CDR1 and CDR2: SGHAT and FQNNGV. Trimming took 0 bases from V and 2 from J, leaving 14 bases between them. CDR3 sequence (DNA): TGTGCCAGCAGCTTAGATCTCGCGGGGGCGACCTACAATGAGCAGTTCTTC. Its protein product is CASSLDLAGATYNEQFF.

This sequence joins TRBV7-2 and TRBJ2-3; 9 nucleotides match TRBD2. Germline assignment: CDR1 SGHTA and CDR2 FQGNSA. The CDR3 consists of 16 residues. With 5 bases clipped from V and 3 bases from J, the junction kept 9 bases outside the gene matches. DNA for the CDR3: TGTGCCAGCAGCACCCGTCTAGCGGGGATGACAGATACGCAGTATTTT. Protein product: CASSTRLAGMTDTQYF.

The chain recombines TRBV3-1 with TRBJ2-5, with TRBD2 matching over 10 bases. Looked up from germline, CDR1 is LGHDT and CDR2 is YNNKEL (reference sequence). The ends lost 8 bases at V and 5 bases at J; junction bases unmatched: 8. The CDR3 loop spans 14 amino acids. The CDR3 region is CASGEAGGLETQYF. The CDR3 DNA sequence: TGTGCCAGCGGCGAAGCGGGGGGGCTTGAGACCCAGTACTTC.

This clonotype was detected only a few times. The V call is TRBV4-2, the J call TRBJ2-4, with 10 nucleotides matching TRBD2. V was pared by 2 bases and J by 1 base, with 5 bases of the junction left unmatched. Germline V gene data show CDR1 as LGHNA and CDR2 as YNFKEQ. This CDR3 region has 17 residues. CDR3 nucleotides: TGTGCCAGCAGCCAAACCGGGACTAGCGCTGCCAAAAACATTCAGTACTTC. This codes for CASSQTGTSAAKNIQYF.

The chain has TRBV11-3 and TRBJ2-1; D may correspond to TRBD1 or TRBD2 (5 bases each). Trimming took 1 base from V and 11 from J, leaving 15 bases between them. CDR3 length: 14 residues. CDR1 and CDR2 (germline): SGHNT, YENEEA. The CDR3 loop reads CASSLGGLTDKQFF. For the CDR3, the DNA is TGTGCCAGCAGCTTAGGCGGGTTGACAGATAAGCAGTTCTTC.

A few counts support this clonotype. This rearrangement joins TRBV6-1 to TRBJ2-7; a weak D match, TRBD1 (7 bases). Trimming shortened V by 6 bases and J by 0 bases, and 15 bases separated the two germline ends. The germline CDR1 and CDR2 sequences are MNHNS and SASEGT. The CDR3 consists of 15 residues. The CDR3 is CASRSTGDFSYEQYF. DNA of the CDR3: TGTGCCAGCAGGTCAACAGGGGACTTCTCCTACGAGCAGTACTTC.

This CDR3 is CASSHGLGFNEKLFF. The CDR3 DNA reads TGTGCCAGCAGCCATGGCCTGGGATTTAATGAAAAACTGTTTTTT. The rearrangement joins TRBV14 to TRBJ1-4, with D hard to call. The V and J ends lost 3 bases and 4 bases respectively, with 12 bases between them. This CDR3 contains 15 residues. CDR1 and CDR2 (germline): SGHDN, FVKESK.